This T cell receptor (beta chain) appears in the sequencing data of a study of cytomegalovirus exposure and HLA in healthy donors. Whole-study results and caveats: Earlier analysis looked at TCR beta V segments, and most were productive about 90% or about 30% of the time. Cytomegalovirus-associated TCR beta chains were listed, numbering some 150.

About this clone: Its antigen is undetermined.

Amplification used 60 Vbeta primers and 13 Jbeta primers. Profiled with immunoSEQ multiplex PCR; TCRdb holds only in-frame clones, not every one. Listed are 40,000 to 55,000 clones; about 6% falls within the top ten. The TCR originated in a male donor in good health and CMV-seropositive. Sequencing was done on a sample of PBMCs.

CDR3 bases: TGTGCCAGCTCACCACCGGGGACTGGTGCTGAAGCTTTCTTT. Protein product: CASSPPGTGAEAFF. This chain uses TRBV18 with TRBJ1-1; D possibly corresponds to TRBD1 (5 bases). This CDR3 has 14 residues. Germline CDR1 KGHSH, CDR2 LQKENI. Trimming took off 0 bases at V and 6 bases at J, with 11 bases between the two ends.